The 30 T cell receptor beta chains below were found in one sample sequenced in a study of blood T cell repertoires in COVID-19. Generated by immunoSEQ multiplex PCR, the TCRdb table keeps only in-frame clones and is missing some. Here the sample spans approximately 72,000 clones, around 85% being singletons. The sample consisted of peripheral blood. The receptor set was obtained from a woman of 80 years or more with active or convalescent COVID-19.

A single count supports this clone. The V call is TRBV19, the J call TRBJ2-2, with D unclear. This CDR3 is 15 amino acids long. Germline CDR1 LNHDA, CDR2 SQIVND (reference sequence). V shed 3 bases and J shed 0 bases, with 8 bases lying between them. CDR3 in DNA: TGTGCCAGTAGTATTGTCGGAGCGAACACCGGGGAGCTGTTTTTT. This codes for CASSIVGANTGELFF. The whole variable domain, filled in from reference TRBV19 and TRBJ2-2, reads DGGITQSPKYLFRKEGQNVTLSCEQNLNHDAMYWYRQDPGQGLRLIYYSQIVNDFQKGDIAEGYSVSREKKESFPLTVTSAQKNPTAFYLCASSIVGANTGELFFGEGSRLTVL.

The chain joins TRBV20-1 to TRBJ1-6, with D maybe TRBD1 (6 bases). CDR1 and CDR2 (germline): DFQATT, SNEGSKA (reference sequence). The CDR3 length is 15 residues. Trimming removed 3 bases at V and 6 bases at J, with 15 bases between. The CDR3 loop is CSASTGIGVNSPLHF. As DNA, the CDR3 is TGCAGTGCTAGTACAGGGATTGGCGTTAATTCACCCCTCCACTTT.

This clone was counted only a few times. The chain links TRBV5-6 to TRBJ1-2; D ambiguous. Germline CDR1 SGHDT, CDR2 YYEEEE. The CDR3 is 13 residues long. The V end lost 6 bases, the J end lost 7 bases, and 16 bases lay between the germline ends. The CDR3 loop reads CASIRFEAGGYTF. The CDR3 region has the DNA TGTGCCAGCATCCGCTTCGAGGCTGGTGGCTACACCTTC. The entire variable domain, with the rest obtained from reference TRBV5-6 and TRBJ1-2, is as follows: DAGVTQSPTHLIKTRGQQVTLRCSPKSGHDTVSWYQQALGQGPQFIFQYYEEEERQRGNFPDRFSGHQFPNYSSELNVNALLLGDSALYLCASIRFEAGGYTFGSGTRLTVV.

DNA of the CDR3: TGTGCCAGCAGTTCACGGGGAGGGTACACTGAAGCTTTCTTT. Its translation: CASSSRGGYTEAFF. The chain recombines TRBV28 with TRBJ1-1; no firm D call. This CDR3 is 14 amino acids long. V was pared by 4 bases and J by 3 bases, with 12 bases between. Germline assignment: CDR1 MDHEN and CDR2 SYDVKM.

The CDR3 loop is CASSRRQGEGETQYF. The DNA of the CDR3 is TGCGCCAGCAGCCGCAGACAGGGGGAAGGAGAGACCCAGTACTTC. This chain joins TRBV5-1 and TRBJ2-5; 9 bases align to TRBD1. Looked up from germline, CDR1 is SGHRS and CDR2 is YFSETQ. The CDR3 sequence is 15 residues long. Losses at the gene ends were 4 bases for V and 4 bases for J; bases not matched to a gene: 8.

This chain's CDR3 is CASSRAGSADTQYF. The CDR3 DNA reads as TGTGCCAGCAGCAGGGCGGGGTCGGCAGATACGCAGTATTTT. J is TRBJ2-3 and V is TRBV6-2 or TRBV6-3; TRBD2 is a possible D gene (6 bases). Germline CDR1 and CDR2: MNHEY and SVGEGT. CDR3 length equals 14 residues. The V gene lost 6 bases and the J gene lost 4 bases, with 14 bases spanning the gap.

V usage is TRBV10-3 and J usage is TRBJ2-7, with 9 bases matching TRBD1. The V gene end was trimmed by 4 bases and the J gene end by 0 bases; junction bases not matched to a gene: 7. The CDR3 has 16 amino acids. CDR1 and CDR2 from the germline V gene are ENHRY and SYGVKD. This CDR3 is CAISGRQGVFSYEQYF. The CDR3 nucleotides read TGTGCCATCAGTGGAAGACAGGGGGTGTTCTCCTACGAGCAGTACTTC.

V is TRBV28 and J is TRBJ2-7, with a possible D match to TRBD1 (6 bases). CDR1 and CDR2 (germline): MDHEN, SYDVKM. V lost 4 bases and J lost 2, with 12 bases in between. The CDR3 runs 14 residues. This CDR3 reads CASSSKGGPYEQYF. The CDR3 bases are TGTGCCAGCAGTTCCAAAGGGGGACCCTACGAGCAGTACTTC.

The chain couples TRBV18 to TRBJ1-1; D is perhaps TRBD1 (6 bases). V lost 4 bases and J 0 bases, leaving 12 bases between the germline ends. The germline V gene encodes CDR1 KGHSH and CDR2 LQKENI. This CDR3 has 15 residues. The CDR3 region is CASSQTGQMNTEAFF. The CDR3 bases are TGTGCCAGCTCACAGACAGGACAGATGAACACTGAAGCTTTCTTT.

This clone was detected only a few times. V usage is TRBV27 and J usage is TRBJ1-6; D is perhaps TRBD1 (6 bases). The germline CDR1 and CDR2 sequences are MNHEY and SMNVEV (reference sequence). Trimming stripped 6 bases from V and 9 bases from J, with 18 bases between. The CDR3 is made up of 15 amino acids. CDR3 sequence (DNA): TGTGCCAGCAGAATCTCTCTCTGGGACATTTCACCCCTCCACTTT. Its protein is CASRISLWDISPLHF.

The chain employs TRBV11-3 and TRBJ2-3; 12 bases fit TRBD2. Per the germline V gene, CDR1 is SGHNT and CDR2 is YENEEA. V was clipped by 3 bases and J by 2 bases; unmatched bases: 3. CDR3 length: 16 residues. CDR3 sequence: CASSFGTSGHTDTQYF. The CDR3 nucleotides are TGTGCCAGCAGCTTTGGGACTAGCGGGCACACAGATACGCAGTATTTT.

V usage is TRBV14 and J usage is TRBJ2-3; possibly TRBD2 for D (5 bases). Germline assignment: CDR1 SGHDN and CDR2 FVKESK. The CDR3 is 17 residues long. Trimming stripped 1 base from V and 2 bases from J, with 16 bases between. CDR3 loop: CASSQVIPGSTTDTQYF. Here the CDR3 DNA reads TGTGCCAGCAGCCAAGTAATTCCGGGGAGCACCACAGATACGCAGTATTTT.

J is TRBJ2-3 and V is TRBV9; 9 bases map to TRBD2. Germline V gives CDR1 SGDLS, CDR2 YYNGEE. J was trimmed by 4 bases and V by 2 bases; bases with no gene match: 8. CDR3 length: 16 residues. CDR3 DNA: TGTGCCAGCAGCGTTGGCCGCGGGGGGGGACCAGATACGCAGTATTTT. Amino acids: CASSVGRGGGPDTQYF.

This clone appeared a single time. V gene TRBV28 combines with J gene TRBJ1-5; a weak D match, TRBD1 (5 bases). There are 14 residues in the CDR3. Trimming shortened V by 6 bases and J by 0 bases, and 9 bases separated the two germline ends. Germline V gene lookup returns CDR1 MDHEN and CDR2 SYDVKM. The CDR3 protein is CASRQDYSNQPQHF. As DNA, the CDR3 is TGTGCCAGCAGACAGGATTATAGCAATCAGCCCCAGCATTTT.

The rearrangement uses TRBV11-2 and TRBJ1-4; tentative D call: TRBD1 (6 bases). The CDR3 runs to 15 residues. Germline CDR1 SGHAT, CDR2 FQNNGV. Deletions cut 1 base from V and 6 bases from J, with 12 bases between. The CDR3 is CASSLGLGADEKLFF. CDR3 DNA: TGTGCCAGCAGCTTAGGATTGGGGGCGGATGAAAAACTGTTTTTT.

The chain carries TRBV5-6 and TRBJ1-1; the match to TRBD1 covers 9 bases. The CDR3 has 13 amino acids. The junction had 2 bases not matched to a gene; V was cut back by 2 bases and J by 6 bases. The germline CDR1 and CDR2 sequences are SGHDT and YYEEEE. As DNA, the CDR3 is TGTGCCAGCAGCTTACGACAGGGGGCTGAAGCTTTCTTT. Translation gives CASSLRQGAEAFF.

The chain employs TRBV5-1 and TRBJ2-2, with a tentative D call TRBD1 (6 bases). The germline V gene has CDR1 SGHRS and CDR2 YFSETQ. V was clipped by 3 bases and J by 5 bases, with 11 bases between them. The CDR3 is 14 residues long. The CDR3 region has the DNA TGCGCCAGCAGCTGGAGAACAGGGACCGGGGAGCTGTTTTTT. It translates to CASSWRTGTGELFF. The full variable domain, its missing parts supplied by reference TRBV5-1 and TRBJ2-2, is KAGVTQTPRYLIKTRGQQVTLSCSPISGHRSVSWYQQTPGQGLQFLFEYFSETQRNKGNFPGRFSGRQFSNSRSEMNVSTLELGDSALYLCASSWRTGTGELFFGEGSRLTVL.

V and J are TRBV10-3 and TRBJ1-1; D possibly corresponds to TRBD1 (5 bases). The CDR3 has 13 amino acids. Trimming left V 5 bases short and J 1 base short, with 8 bases between. Germline V gene data show CDR1 as ENHRY and CDR2 as SYGVKD. The CDR3, as DNA: TGTGCCATCAGTTACGGGGGGAACACTGAAGCTTTCTTT. Translating gives CAISYGGNTEAFF.

The chain employs TRBV3-1 (or the pseudogene TRBV3-2) and TRBJ2-1; 7 nucleotides match TRBD2. This CDR3 comprises 13 residues. After removal of 4 bases from V and 7 bases from J, the junction contained 4 bases not matched to a gene. The germline gives CDR1 LGHDT, CDR2 YNNKEL (reference sequence). DNA of the CDR3: TGTGCCAGCAGCCGTGTGGGGGGGAATGAGCAGTTCTTC. Its protein is CASSRVGGNEQFF.

This chain joins TRBV10-1 and TRBJ2-1; D is perhaps TRBD2 (6 bases). The V end lost 0 bases, the J end lost 0 bases, and 9 bases lay between the germline ends. Germline assignment: CDR1 WNHNN and CDR2 SYGVQD (reference sequence). CDR3 length equals 16 residues. CDR3 coding DNA: TGCGCCAGCAGTGAGTCGGTCGGGAGCTCCTACAATGAGCAGTTCTTC. It codes for CASSESVGSSYNEQFF.

The chain combines TRBV6-2 or TRBV6-3 with TRBJ2-7; TRBD2 matches 8 bases. With 6 bases clipped from V and 4 bases from J, the junction kept 20 bases outside the gene matches. This CDR3 contains 18 residues. From germline, CDR1 is MNHEY and CDR2 SVGEGT. Written as DNA, the CDR3 is TGTGCCAGCAGCCAAACTCCCTGGCGGGGGGCCCAGGGGTACGAGCAGTACTTC. Translation: CASSQTPWRGAQGYEQYF.

CDR3 in amino acids: CATSGGGLQETQYF. DNA of the CDR3: TGTGCCACCAGTGGAGGCGGACTTCAAGAGACCCAGTACTTC. The V call is TRBV15, the J call TRBJ2-5; tentative D call: TRBD2 (5 bases). The V end lost 6 bases, the J end lost 2 bases, and 13 bases lay between the germline ends. The CDR3 is 14 residues long. Germline values: CDR1 LNHNV, CDR2 YYDKDF (reference sequence).

J is TRBJ1-1 and V is TRBV19; the D gene is possibly TRBD1 (6 bases). CDR1 LNHDA and CDR2 SQIVND come from the germline V gene (reference sequence). V lost 5 bases and J lost 5, with 15 bases in between. The CDR3 has 14 residues. CDR3 sequence: CASSQTGKETEAFF. In DNA, the CDR3 is TGTGCCAGTAGTCAAACAGGGAAGGAAACTGAAGCTTTCTTT.

The chain is built from TRBV14 and TRBJ1-1; D gene ambiguous. This CDR3 has 16 amino acids. Trimming removed 0 bases at V and 3 bases at J, with 14 bases between. Germline values: CDR1 SGHDN, CDR2 FVKESK. The CDR3 DNA reads as TGTGCCAGCAGCCAAGACCGGGCGGGTGGCGACACTGAAGCTTTCTTT. It codes for CASSQDRAGGDTEAFF.

This chain links TRBV4-3 with TRBJ1-5; D is undetermined. V lost 8 bases to trimming and J lost 0 bases, with 11 bases between them. The CDR3 contains 14 residues. Germline CDR1 and CDR2: LGHNA and YSLEER. DNA for the CDR3: TGCGCCAGCGGCCCCGGGAGTAGCAATCAGCCCCAGCATTTT. As protein: CASGPGSSNQPQHF.

The genes are TRBV30 and TRBJ1-2; D might be TRBD1 (5 bases). This CDR3 spans 12 amino acids. Deletions cut 5 bases from V and 6 bases from J, with 13 bases between. The V gene's germline CDR1 is GTSNPN and CDR2 SVGIG (reference sequence). As DNA, the CDR3 is TGTGCCTGGGGGCAGGGTACCCATGGCTACACCTTC. This translates into CAWGQGTHGYTF.

This clone was found once. V usage is TRBV9 and J usage is TRBJ1-6, with D uncertain. The CDR3 is 12 residues long. V gave up 4 bases and J gave up 14 bases, with 13 bases separating them. Germline CDR1 is SGDLS and CDR2 is YYNGEE. CDR3 coding DNA: TGTGCCAGCAGCACAGAGACGGGATCCCTCCACTTT. Its translation: CASSTETGSLHF.

The V gene is TRBV4-3, the J gene TRBJ2-3; tentatively, D is TRBD2 (5 bases). The CDR3 is made up of 22 amino acids. V shed 3 bases and J shed 0 bases, with 31 bases lying between them. In germline, CDR1 is LGHNA, CDR2 YSLEER. As DNA, the CDR3 is TGCGCCAGCAGCCAGAGCGGCCTAACGGGCCTTAGCATGGTGGACAGCACAGATACGCAGTATTTT. This translates into CASSQSGLTGLSMVDSTDTQYF.

The rearrangement uses TRBV27 and TRBJ2-2; TRBD2 matches at 11 bases. This CDR3 contains 16 residues. The V gene's germline CDR1 is MNHEY and CDR2 SMNVEV (reference sequence). J lost 6 bases, V lost 6 bases, and 9 bases had no gene match. The CDR3 DNA reads as TGTGCCAGCAGCCGCGCGACTAGCGGGGTTCCCGGGGAGCTGTTTTTT. It encodes CASSRATSGVPGELFF.

The CDR3 nucleotides are TGTGCCAGCAGTCTCCTTGGCCCCGGGCGGGGCGAGCAGTACTTC. Translated: CASSLLGPGRGEQYF. V and J are TRBV2 and TRBJ2-7; a weak D match, TRBD2 (6 bases). The CDR3 is made up of 15 amino acids. Trimming removed 5 bases from V and 6 bases from J, with 20 bases in between. Germline CDR1 reads SNHLY; CDR2 reads FYNNEI.